This T cell receptor beta chain was observed in a study of CD8 T cells in Susac syndrome (dated by TCRdb to between 2019 and 2020). As for the study more broadly: Whether CD8+ T cell activation and differentiation in Susac syndrome was antigen driven was tested using repertoire sequencing. What the authors observed across the whole study: The number of individuals in the TCR sequencing and HLA analysis was recognized as being relatively small.

Peripheral blood CD8+ and CD4+ T cells from healthy donors, Susac syndrome patients and multiple sclerosis patients were profiled using high-throughput TCR beta sequencing. Healthy donors were age- and sex-matched controls. Bulk CD8+ and CD4+ T cells were purified magnetically by negative isolation, whereas CD8+ TEMRA cells were enriched by FACS. Blood was collected in EDTA tubes and processed within 24 hours, with PBMCs isolated through density gradient centrifugation. PBMCs intended for TCR sequencing were cryopreserved in liquid nitrogen and were subsequently thawed in a 37 degrees C water bath. The sorted or isolated CD4+, CD8+ and CD8+ TEMRA cells reached a purity of at least 90%. V is trimmed back by 6 bases and J by 6 bases, and the junction contains 3 bases that no gene match accounts for. From the cysteine up to the phenylalanine, the CDR3 has a length of 14 residues. Only CDR3 DNA remains: 42 bases, in frame from the first base. From a lookup of the germline V gene (reference sequence), CDR1 and CDR2 are MNHEY and SMNVEV.

This clonotype was picked up a small number of times. Its antigen is currently not known. Base qualities were left out, and no much larger clone turns up one base away. RNA was extracted with the RNeasy kit and roughly 0.5 to 1 ug was reverse transcribed using random hexamers. The immunoSEQ multiplex PCR assay, which covers 54 Vbeta and 13 Jbeta segments, was used to amplify TCR beta CDR3 regions. To correct PCR amplification bias, a synthetic template baseline was used for both primer optimization and computational correction. For the original study's pipeline: Reads were assigned to V, D and J genes according to IMGT and analyzed in immunoSEQ Analyzer, with only productive sequences retained. To calculate clonality, Shannon entropy was normalized by log2 of the number of productive unique sequences and then subtracted from one. For each patient and control, public and private clones were evaluated among the 100 most prevalent clones. Clones were defined as Susac-specific when absent from the healthy and MS cohorts, from fewer than 1,200 published viral clones and from other ImmuneACCESS disease sequences. Starting from the raw public reads, TCRdb applied fastp trimming at Q25, assembled clones with MiXCR and retained in-frame beta chains. Each record represents a unique CDR3 protein, reported with the most common genes and DNA among its rows. TCRdb, not the authors, supplied the V and J calls. The sample table holds about 120,000 distinct CDR3 sequences, of which around 95% were seen once. The ten largest clones represent 0.095% to 0.1% of the sample.

In this chain, TRBV27 is recombined with TRBJ2-3; 13 bases in the middle match TRBD2. The TCR originated in a human donor in good health. Sequencing was carried out using CD4+ T cells from PBMCs. Here the CDR3 is given as CASSGLAGADTQYF. The base sequence is TGTGCCAGCAGCGGACTAGCGGGAGCTGATACGCAGTATTTT.